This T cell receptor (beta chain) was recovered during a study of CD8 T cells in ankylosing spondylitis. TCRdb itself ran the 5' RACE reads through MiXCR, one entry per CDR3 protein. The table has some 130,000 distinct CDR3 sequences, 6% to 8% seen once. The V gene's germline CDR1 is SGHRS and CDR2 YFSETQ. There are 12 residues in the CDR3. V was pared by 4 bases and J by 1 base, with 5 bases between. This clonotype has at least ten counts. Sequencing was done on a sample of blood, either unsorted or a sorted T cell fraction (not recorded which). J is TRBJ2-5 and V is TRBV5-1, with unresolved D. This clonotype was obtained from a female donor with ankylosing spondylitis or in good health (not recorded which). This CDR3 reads CASSTAQETQYF. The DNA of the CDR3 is TGCGCCAGCAGCACTGCCCAAGAGACCCAGTACTTC.